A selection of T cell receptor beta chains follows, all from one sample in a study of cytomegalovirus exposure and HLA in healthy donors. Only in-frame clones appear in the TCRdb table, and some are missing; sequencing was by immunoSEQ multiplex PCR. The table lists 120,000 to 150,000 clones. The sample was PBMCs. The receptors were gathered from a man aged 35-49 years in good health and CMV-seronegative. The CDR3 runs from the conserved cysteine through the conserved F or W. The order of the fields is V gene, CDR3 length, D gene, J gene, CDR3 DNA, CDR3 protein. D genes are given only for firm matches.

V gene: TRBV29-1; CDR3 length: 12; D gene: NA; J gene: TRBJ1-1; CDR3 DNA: TGCAGCGCGACAGGTCTGAACACTGAAGCTTTCTTT; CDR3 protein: CSATGLNTEAFF
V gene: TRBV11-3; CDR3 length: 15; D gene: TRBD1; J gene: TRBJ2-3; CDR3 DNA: TGTGCCAGCAGCTCGTTGACAGGGGGATCAGATACGCAGTATTTT; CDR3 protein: CASSSLTGGSDTQYF
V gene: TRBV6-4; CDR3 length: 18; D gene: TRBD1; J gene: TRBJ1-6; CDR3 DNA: TGTGCCAGCAGCGAGGACAGGGTTCCCGTCTCCTATAATTCACCCCTCCACTTT; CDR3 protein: CASSEDRVPVSYNSPLHF
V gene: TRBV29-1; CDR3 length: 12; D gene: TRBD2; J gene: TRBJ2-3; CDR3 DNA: TGCAGCTCTAGCGGGGGGGCGGATACGCAGTATTTT; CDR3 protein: CSSSGGADTQYF
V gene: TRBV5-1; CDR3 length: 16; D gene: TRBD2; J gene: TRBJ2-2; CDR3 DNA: TGCGCCAGCAGCTTGGGAGGGACTAGCCCCACCGGGGAGCTGTTTTTT; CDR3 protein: CASSLGGTSPTGELFF
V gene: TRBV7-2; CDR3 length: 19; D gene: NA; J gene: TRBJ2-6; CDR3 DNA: TGTGCCAGCAGTTTTCTACCCCCCCAACTGAGCTCTGGGGCCAACGTCCTGACTTTC; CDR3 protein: CASSFLPPQLSSGANVLTF
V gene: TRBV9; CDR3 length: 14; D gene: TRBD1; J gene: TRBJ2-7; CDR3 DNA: TGTGCCAGCAGCACCGGGACAGTCCACGGGGTGCAGTACTTC; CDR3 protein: CASSTGTVHGVQYF
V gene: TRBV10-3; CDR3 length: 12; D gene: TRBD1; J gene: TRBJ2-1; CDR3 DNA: TGTGCCATCAGGGACAGGGGTAATGAGCAGTTCTTC; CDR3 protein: CAIRDRGNEQFF
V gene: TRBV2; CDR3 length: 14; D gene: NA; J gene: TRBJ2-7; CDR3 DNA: TGTGCCAGCAGTGAATGGGATGGGAGAAACGAGCAGTACTTC; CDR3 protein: CASSEWDGRNEQYF
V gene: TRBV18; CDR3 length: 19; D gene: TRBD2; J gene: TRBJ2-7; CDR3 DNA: TGTGCCAGCTCACCATCGGTGTCGATGGGGCGGGGGAAAACCTACGAGCAGTACTTC; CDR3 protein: CASSPSVSMGRGKTYEQYF
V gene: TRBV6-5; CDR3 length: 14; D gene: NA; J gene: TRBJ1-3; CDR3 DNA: TGTGCCAGCAGGAACGACAAGGTTGGAAACACCATATATTTT; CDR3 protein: CASRNDKVGNTIYF
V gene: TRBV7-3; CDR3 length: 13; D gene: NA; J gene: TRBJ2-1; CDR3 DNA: TGTGCCAGCAGCCGAAGAGGAGATTCCGTCCCGTTCTTC; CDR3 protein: CASSRRGDSVPFF
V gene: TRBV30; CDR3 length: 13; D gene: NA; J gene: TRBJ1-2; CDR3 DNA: TGTGCCTGGAGGCAGGGGTTTAACTATGGCTACACCTTC; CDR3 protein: CAWRQGFNYGYTF
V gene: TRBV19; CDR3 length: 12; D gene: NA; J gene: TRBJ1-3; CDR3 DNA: TGTGCCAGTAGCGGTTCGGGAAACACCATATATTTT; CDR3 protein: CASSGSGNTIYF
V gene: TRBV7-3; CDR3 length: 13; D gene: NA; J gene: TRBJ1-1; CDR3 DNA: TGTGCCAGCAGCCCAGGGCTGAACACTGAAGCTTTCTTT; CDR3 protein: CASSPGLNTEAFF
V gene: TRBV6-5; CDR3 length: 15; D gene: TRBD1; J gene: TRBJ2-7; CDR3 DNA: TGTGCCAGCAGTTACGTCCGGGGACAGACATACGAGCAGTACTTC; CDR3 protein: CASSYVRGQTYEQYF
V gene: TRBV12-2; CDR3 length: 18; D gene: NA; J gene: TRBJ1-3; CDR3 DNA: TGTGCAAGTCGCTTAAATCGGCGCAGAGGCTACTCTGGAAACACCATATATTTT; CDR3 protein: CASRLNRRRGYSGNTIYF
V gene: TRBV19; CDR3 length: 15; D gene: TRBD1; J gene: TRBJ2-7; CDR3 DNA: TGTGCCAGTAGTCTCCCGGGACAGACTTCCTACGAGCAGTACTTC; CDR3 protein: CASSLPGQTSYEQYF
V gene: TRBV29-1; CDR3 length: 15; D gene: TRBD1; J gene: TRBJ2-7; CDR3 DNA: TGCAGCGTCCGGGGGTCGGGACAGGGGACCAACGAGCAGTACTTC; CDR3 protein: CSVRGSGQGTNEQYF
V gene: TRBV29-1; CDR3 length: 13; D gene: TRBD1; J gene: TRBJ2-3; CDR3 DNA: TGCAGCGTTCGACAGGGGAGTACAGATACGCAGTATTTT; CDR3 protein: CSVRQGSTDTQYF
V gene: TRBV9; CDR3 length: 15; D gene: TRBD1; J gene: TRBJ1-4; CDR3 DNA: TGTGCCAGCAGCGTAGCTGGACAGGGACCGGAAAAACTGTTTTTT; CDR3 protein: CASSVAGQGPEKLFF
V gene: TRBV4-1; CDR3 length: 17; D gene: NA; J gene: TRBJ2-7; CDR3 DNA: TGCGCCAGCAGCCCTTCGGGACAGCGGGTGAAGGCCTACGAGCAGTACTTC; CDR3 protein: CASSPSGQRVKAYEQYF
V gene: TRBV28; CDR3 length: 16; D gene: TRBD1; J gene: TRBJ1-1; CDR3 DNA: TGTGCCAGCTTCCCGGGGACAGGGGCCCTTGGCACTGAAGCTTTCTTT; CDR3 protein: CASFPGTGALGTEAFF
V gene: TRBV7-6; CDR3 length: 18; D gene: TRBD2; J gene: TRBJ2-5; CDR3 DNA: TGTGCCAGCAGCCCGACCGGGACTAGCGGGGGGGGTAAAGAGACCCAGTACTTC; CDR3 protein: CASSPTGTSGGGKETQYF
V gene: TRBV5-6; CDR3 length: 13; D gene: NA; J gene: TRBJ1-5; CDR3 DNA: TGTGCCAGCAGCCCCGGGACTTCTCAGCCCCAGCATTTT; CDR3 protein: CASSPGTSQPQHF
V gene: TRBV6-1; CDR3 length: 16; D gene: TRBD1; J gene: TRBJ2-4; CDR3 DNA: TGTGCCAGCAGTGGACAGGGGCCAATAGCCAAAAACATTCAGTACTTC; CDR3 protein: CASSGQGPIAKNIQYF
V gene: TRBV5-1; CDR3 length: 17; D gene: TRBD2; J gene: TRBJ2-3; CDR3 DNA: TGCGCCAGCAGCTCCGGGACTAGCGGGGCTAGCACAGATACGCAGTATTTT; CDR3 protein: CASSSGTSGASTDTQYF
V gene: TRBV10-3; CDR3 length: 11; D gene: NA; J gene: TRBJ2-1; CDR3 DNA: TGTGCCATCAGTGACTGGGCTGAGCAGTTCTTC; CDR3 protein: CAISDWAEQFF
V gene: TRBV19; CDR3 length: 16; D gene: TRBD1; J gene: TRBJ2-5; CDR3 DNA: TGTGCCAGTAGTATAGGGGGGACAGGGTCGCAAGAGACCCAGTACTTC; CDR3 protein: CASSIGGTGSQETQYF
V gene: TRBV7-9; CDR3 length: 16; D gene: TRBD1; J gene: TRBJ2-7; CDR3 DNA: TGTGCCAGCAGCCCTCCCCGACAGGGGGAGAGGTACGAGCAGTACTTC; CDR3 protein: CASSPPRQGERYEQYF
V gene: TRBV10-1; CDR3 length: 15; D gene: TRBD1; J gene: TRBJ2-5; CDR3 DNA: TGCGCCAGCAGCGCGGACAGGGGAGGTTGCGAGACCCAGTACTTC; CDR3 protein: CASSADRGGCETQYF
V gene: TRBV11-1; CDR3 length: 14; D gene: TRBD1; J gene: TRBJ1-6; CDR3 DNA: TGTGCCAGCAGCCGGGACAGGGGAAATTCACCCCTCCACTTT; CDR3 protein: CASSRDRGNSPLHF
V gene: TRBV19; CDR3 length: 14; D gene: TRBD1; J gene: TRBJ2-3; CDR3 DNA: TGTGCCAGTAGCCTAGGGACAGTCACAGATACGCAGTATTTT; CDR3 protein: CASSLGTVTDTQYF
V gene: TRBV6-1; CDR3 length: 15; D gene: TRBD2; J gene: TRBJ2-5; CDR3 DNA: TGTGCCAGCAGTGGCGGACTAGCGGGGCCGGAGACCCAGTACTTC; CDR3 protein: CASSGGLAGPETQYF
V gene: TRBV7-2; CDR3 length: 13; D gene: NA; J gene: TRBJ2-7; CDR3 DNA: TGTGCCAGCAGCTTAGGGACAGCCCCGGGACAGTACTTC; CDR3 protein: CASSLGTAPGQYF
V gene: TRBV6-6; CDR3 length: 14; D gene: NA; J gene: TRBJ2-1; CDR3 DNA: TGTGCCAGCAGCCCCGGCGGGGGCGGGAATGAGCAGTTCTTC; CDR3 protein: CASSPGGGGNEQFF
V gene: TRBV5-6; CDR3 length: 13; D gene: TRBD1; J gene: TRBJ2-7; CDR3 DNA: TGTGCCAGCAGCTCGGGACAGTCCTACGAGCAGTACTTC; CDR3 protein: CASSSGQSYEQYF
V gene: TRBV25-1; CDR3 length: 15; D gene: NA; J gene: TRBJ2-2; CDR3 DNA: TGTGCCAGCAGTGAAGAGGTAGAAAAGAGCGGGGAGCTGTTTTTT; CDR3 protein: CASSEEVEKSGELFF
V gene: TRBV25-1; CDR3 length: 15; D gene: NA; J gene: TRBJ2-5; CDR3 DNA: TGTGCCAGCAGTGAACCTCGAGAACTTCAAGAGACCCAGTACTTC; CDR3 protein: CASSEPRELQETQYF
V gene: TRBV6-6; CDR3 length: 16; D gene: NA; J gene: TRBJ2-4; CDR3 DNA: TGTGCCGCCTCGCCCCTTCCGGGACTAGCCAAAAACATTCAGTACTTC; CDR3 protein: CAASPLPGLAKNIQYF
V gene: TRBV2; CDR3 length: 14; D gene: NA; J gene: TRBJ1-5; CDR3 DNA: TGTGCCAGCAAAGATGGCAGGGGAATTCAGCCCCAGCATTTT; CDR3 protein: CASKDGRGIQPQHF
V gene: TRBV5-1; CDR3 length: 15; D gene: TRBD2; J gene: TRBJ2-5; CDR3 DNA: TGCGCCAGCAGCACATCTAGCGGGGGGCAAGAGACCCAGTACTTC; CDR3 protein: CASSTSSGGQETQYF
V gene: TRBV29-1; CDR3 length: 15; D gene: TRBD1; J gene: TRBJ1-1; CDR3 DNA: TGCAGCGTTGGGGGACGGACAGGGGGAAACACTGAAGCTTTCTTT; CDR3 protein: CSVGGRTGGNTEAFF
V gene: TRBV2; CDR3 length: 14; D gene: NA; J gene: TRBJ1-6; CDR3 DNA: TGTGCCAGCAGGGGGACATCGAATAATTCACCCCTCCACTTT; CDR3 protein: CASRGTSNNSPLHF
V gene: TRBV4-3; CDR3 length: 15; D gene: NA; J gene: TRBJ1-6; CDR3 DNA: TGCGCCAGCAGCCCGCTGCTTCTCGAGGATTCACCCCTCCACTTT; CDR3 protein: CASSPLLLEDSPLHF
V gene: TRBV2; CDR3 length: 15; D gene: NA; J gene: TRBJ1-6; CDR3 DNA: TGTGCCAGCAGGACAGGTGACTCTTTAAAGGAGACCCTCCACTTT; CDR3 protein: CASRTGDSLKETLHF
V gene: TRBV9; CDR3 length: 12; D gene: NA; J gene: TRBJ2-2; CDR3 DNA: TGTGCCAGCAGCCCCCATACCGGGGAGCTGTTTTTT; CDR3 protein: CASSPHTGELFF
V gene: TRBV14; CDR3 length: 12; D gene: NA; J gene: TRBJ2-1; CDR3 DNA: TGTGCCAGCAGCCCTCAGGGAAATGAGCAGTTCTTC; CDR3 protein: CASSPQGNEQFF
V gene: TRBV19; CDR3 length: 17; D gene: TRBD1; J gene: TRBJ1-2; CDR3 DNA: TGTGCCAGTAGTATAACAGGGGGCGTACCTGTTAACTATGGCTACACCTTC; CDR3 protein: CASSITGGVPVNYGYTF
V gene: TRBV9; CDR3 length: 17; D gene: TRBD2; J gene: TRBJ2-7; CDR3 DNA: TGTGCCAGCAGCGCCCACGGAGAGCTGCGGGGGGATTACGAGCAGTACTTC; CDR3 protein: CASSAHGELRGDYEQYF
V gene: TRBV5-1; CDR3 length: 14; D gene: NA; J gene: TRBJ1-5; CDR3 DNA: TGCGCCAGCAGCTTGGGACAGCCCAATCAGCCCCAGCATTTT; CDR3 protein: CASSLGQPNQPQHF
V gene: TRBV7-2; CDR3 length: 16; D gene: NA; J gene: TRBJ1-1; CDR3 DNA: TGTGCCAGCAGCTTAGGAGACAGGCGTCTGGGCACTGAAGCTTTCTTT; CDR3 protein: CASSLGDRRLGTEAFF